The 25 T cell receptor beta chains below come from one sample, sequenced in a study of vaccination effects on CD4 cells after COVID-19. Sequencing used immunoSEQ multiplex PCR; TCRdb keeps in-frame clones, though not all of them. The sample comprises approximately 54,000 clones, around 86% of which are singletons, and around 2.4% rests with the top ten. ViraFEST used viral peptide pools to expand antigen-specific CD4+ T cells before sequencing. Isolation of CD4+ T cells took place after 10 days of culture. These TCRs' antigens remain unknown. The sequencing here drew on CD4+ T cells from PBMCs cultured with HCoV-229E spike peptides, taken before COVID-19 vaccination. The receptors shown here come from a human donor who received a COVID-19 vaccine.

The chain links TRBV7-2 to TRBJ1-2; 12 bases align to TRBD1. This CDR3 region has 16 residues. In germline, CDR1 is SGHTA, CDR2 FQGNSA. Losses at the gene ends were 4 bases for V and 7 bases for J; bases not matched to a gene: 10. The CDR3 region has the DNA TGTGCCAGCAGCTCAAAAACTTCGGGACAGGGGGCTGGCTACACCTTC. Translated: CASSSKTSGQGAGYTF.

As for this clone: Compared with germline, one end of the junction differs, possibly owing to a read error. The chain joins TRBV6-5 to TRBJ1-2, with 9 bases lining up with TRBD1. CDR1 MNHEY and CDR2 SVGAGI come from the germline V gene. This CDR3 is 15 amino acids long. The CDR3 sequence is CASNYRGRGSYGYTF. In nucleotides, the CDR3 is TGTGCCAGCAATTACAGGGGGCGAGGGAGCTATGGCTACACCTTC.

This sequence joins TRBV9 and TRBJ1-3; D is undetermined. Trimming cost V 0 bases and J 0 bases, with 13 bases left between them. CDR3 size: 17 residues. Germline CDR1 reads SGDLS; CDR2 reads YYNGEE. CDR3 DNA sequence: TGTGCCAGCAGCGTAGACGTTGGTAGAACCTCTGGAAACACCATATATTTT. It is translated as CASSVDVGRTSGNTIYF.

V and J are TRBV5-4 and TRBJ1-6; 9 bases are shared with TRBD1. The ends lost 2 bases at V and 9 bases at J; junction bases unmatched: 9. Germline V gene data show CDR1 as SGHNT and CDR2 as YYREEE (reference sequence). The CDR3 has 16 residues. CDR3 residues: CASSFTQGAQSSPLHF. DNA of the CDR3: TGTGCCAGCAGCTTTACACAGGGGGCGCAAAGTTCACCCCTCCACTTT.

The chain recombines TRBV9 with TRBJ1-2; perhaps TRBD1 as D (6 bases). V gave up 0 bases and J gave up 8 bases, with 17 bases separating them. CDR3 size: 15 residues. CDR1 and CDR2 (germline): SGDLS, YYNGEE. For the CDR3, the DNA is TGTGCCAGCAGCGTAGCTTCGGCAGGGGATGGGGGCTACACCTTC. Encoded protein: CASSVASAGDGGYTF.

The genes are TRBV28 and TRBJ1-5, with a tentative D call TRBD1 (6 bases). CDR1 MDHEN and CDR2 SYDVKM come from the germline V gene. The CDR3 is 15 residues long. The germline V and J ends were trimmed by 7 bases and 0 bases, with 13 bases remaining between them. In nucleotides, the CDR3 is TGTGCCAGCATGGGGACACCTGTTAGCAATCAGCCCCAGCATTTT. This encodes CASMGTPVSNQPQHF.

The CDR3 sequence is CASSFKGPTGELFF. The CDR3 DNA sequence: TGTGCCAGCAGCTTTAAGGGGCCCACCGGGGAGCTGTTTTTT. This chain uses TRBV5-4 with TRBJ2-2; D possibly corresponds to TRBD1 (5 bases). The CDR3 length is 14 residues. Trimming stripped 2 bases from V and 4 bases from J, with 9 bases between. Germline CDR1 and CDR2: SGHNT and YYREEE (reference sequence).

V and J are TRBV14 and TRBJ2-5; maybe TRBD2 (6 bases). This CDR3 contains 17 residues. CDR1 and CDR2 (germline): SGHDN, FVKESK. V lost 0 bases and J lost 6, with 20 bases in between. The CDR3, as DNA: TGTGCCAGCAGCCAAGATTCCGGGACTCGCGTTTGGCAGACCCAGTACTTC. It encodes CASSQDSGTRVWQTQYF.

The V and J genes are TRBV3-1 (or the pseudogene TRBV3-2) and TRBJ2-2; no clear D gene. The CDR3 loop spans 15 amino acids. V was shortened by 1 base and J by 1 base, with 7 bases between the two germline ends. CDR1 LGHDT and CDR2 YNNKEL come from the germline V gene (reference sequence). The chain's CDR3 is CASSQATVNTGELFF. The DNA of the CDR3 is TGTGCCAGCAGCCAAGCAACAGTGAACACCGGGGAGCTGTTTTTT.

This clone was observed a few times. V is TRBV5-4 and J is TRBJ1-3; the D gene is possibly TRBD1 (5 bases). Germline CDR1 SGHNT, CDR2 YYREEE (reference sequence). V was cut by 6 bases and J by 4 bases, with 17 bases left in between. CDR3 length: 15 residues. The CDR3 DNA reads TGTGCCAGCACCGACCGTGGGGGGTCGGGAAACACCATATATTTT. Translated, it gives CASTDRGGSGNTIYF.

The chain couples TRBV5-1 to TRBJ2-5; 9 bases are shared with TRBD2. The CDR3 contains 15 residues. Germline CDR1 reads SGHRS; CDR2 reads YFSETQ. Unmatched junction bases numbered 9, after V lost 4 bases and J lost 5 bases. In DNA, the CDR3 is TGCGCCAGCAGCGAGGCTCTAGCGGGGTCGGAGACCCAGTACTTC. Protein sequence: CASSEALAGSETQYF.

The chain links TRBV12-3 or TRBV12-4 to TRBJ2-7; no reliable D call. The CDR3 is made up of 13 amino acids. With 5 bases removed from V and 7 bases from J, the gap between germline ends came to 15 bases. The DNA for the CDR3 is TGTGCCAGCAGTCAGGACGTCTCGAGGGAGCAGTACGTC. It yields the protein CASSQDVSREQYV.

The chain uses TRBV10-1 and TRBJ1-6, with TRBD1 identical over 7 bases. J gave up 9 bases and V 5 bases, and 7 bases lay outside the gene matches. CDR1 is WNHNN and CDR2 is SYGVQD in the germline V gene (reference sequence). This CDR3 comprises 14 residues. The CDR3: CASSFDRVRSPLHF. The CDR3 coding sequence is TGCGCCAGCAGTTTCGACAGGGTCCGTTCACCCCTCCACTTT.

The genes are TRBV9 and TRBJ1-3, with 9 bases identical to TRBD1. The ends lost 0 bases at V and 4 bases at J; junction bases unmatched: 5. This CDR3 is built from 16 residues. The germline V gene has CDR1 SGDLS and CDR2 YYNGEE. This CDR3 reads CASSVVGQGSGNTIYF. The CDR3 nucleotides are TGTGCCAGCAGCGTAGTGGGACAGGGTTCAGGAAACACCATATATTTT. Looking up the rest from reference TRBV9 and TRBJ1-3 gives the full variable domain: DSGVTQTPKHLITATGQRVTLRCSPRSGDLSVYWYQQSLDQGLQFLIQYYNGEERAKGNILERFSAQQFPDLHSELNLSSLELGDSALYFCASSVVGQGSGNTIYFGEGSWLTVV.

The gene calls are TRBV5-1 and TRBJ2-1, with 7 bases aligning to TRBD1. The trim removed 5 bases at V and 6 bases at J, leaving 8 bases unmatched. This CDR3 contains 14 residues. In germline, CDR1 is SGHRS, CDR2 YFSETQ. The CDR3: CASSYRQGLNEQFF. The CDR3 DNA follows: TGCGCCAGCAGTTACCGACAGGGTCTCAATGAGCAGTTCTTC.

The CDR3 nucleotides read TGTGCCAGTCTCCAGGGGGCCGGGGAGCTGTTTTTT. Residues: CASLQGAGELFF. The chain has TRBV7-9 and TRBJ2-2, with 7 nucleotides matching TRBD1. Germline V gene sequence: CDR1 SEHNR, CDR2 FQNEAQ (reference sequence). This CDR3 is 12 amino acids long. V was pared by 9 bases and J by 6 bases, with 4 bases of the junction left unmatched. Full variable domain (outside the CDR3, taken from reference TRBV7-9 and TRBJ2-2): DTGVSQNPRHKITKRGQNVTFRCDPISEHNRLYWYRQTLGQGPEFLTYFQNEAQLEKSRLLSDRFSAERPKGSFSTLEIQRTEQGDSAMYLCASLQGAGELFFGEGSRLTVL.

This chain connects TRBV7-8 to TRBJ1-5, with D perhaps TRBD1 (6 bases). V lost 4 bases to trimming and J lost 0 bases, with 13 bases between them. Germline V gene sequence: CDR1 SGHVS, CDR2 FQNEAQ. The CDR3 consists of 16 residues. This CDR3 reads CASSSRGQLSNQPQHF. CDR3 coding DNA: TGTGCCAGCAGCTCCCGGGGGCAGCTTAGCAATCAGCCCCAGCATTTT.

This chain links TRBV5-1 with TRBJ1-2, with a tentative D call TRBD1 (5 bases). The CDR3 is made up of 17 amino acids. The V gene lost 6 bases and the J gene lost 5 bases, with 26 bases spanning the gap. Germline V gene data show CDR1 as SGHRS and CDR2 as YFSETQ. The CDR3 sequence: CASTPDARDLSSYGYTF. CDR3 in DNA: TGCGCCAGCACCCCTGATGCCCGGGACCTATCGAGTTATGGCTACACCTTC. Complete variable domain (other parts from reference TRBV5-1 and TRBJ1-2): KAGVTQTPRYLIKTRGQQVTLSCSPISGHRSVSWYQQTPGQGLQFLFEYFSETQRNKGNFPGRFSGRQFSNSRSEMNVSTLELGDSALYLCASTPDARDLSSYGYTFGSGTRLTVV.

The chain joins TRBV14 to TRBJ2-1; D uncertain. Trimming left V 0 bases short and J 8 bases short, with 23 bases between. Germline V lookup: CDR1 SGHDN, CDR2 FVKESK. CDR3 length: 18 amino acids. The CDR3 nucleotides read TGTGCCAGCAGCCAAGACCCCCTGAAGGGCTACCTACCGGATGAGCAGTTCTTC. Protein product: CASSQDPLKGYLPDEQFF.

The rearrangement links TRBV3-1 (or the pseudogene TRBV3-2) to TRBJ1-2, with a possible D match to TRBD1 (6 bases). Germline V gene lookup returns CDR1 LGHDT and CDR2 YNNKEL (reference sequence). Trimming removed 4 bases from V and 6 bases from J, with 15 bases in between. The length of the CDR3 is 14 residues. The CDR3 loop reads CASSPRGAPHGYTF. CDR3 sequence (DNA): TGTGCCAGCAGCCCCCGGGGGGCGCCCCATGGCTACACCTTC.

A single count supports this clone. This chain joins TRBV6-1 and TRBJ1-3; 8 nucleotides agree with TRBD1. The CDR3 sequence is 19 residues long. The V gene end was trimmed by 4 bases and the J gene end by 4 bases; junction bases not matched to a gene: 18. Germline V CDR1 and CDR2: MNHNS, SASEGT. The CDR3 DNA sequence: TGTGCCAGCAGTGCAAGGACAGGGCCCACCTCTGGAAGGGGAAACACCATATATTTT. This encodes CASSARTGPTSGRGNTIYF.

This clone appeared once. The rearrangement uses TRBV7-2 and TRBJ1-3; D is unresolved. Looked up from germline, CDR1 is SGHTA and CDR2 is FQGNSA. V was shortened by 0 bases and J by 0 bases, with 6 bases between the two germline ends. This CDR3 spans 15 amino acids. The CDR3 here is CASSLAWSSGNTIYF. CDR3 sequence (DNA): TGTGCCAGCAGCTTAGCTTGGAGCTCTGGAAACACCATATATTTT.

The chain uses TRBV11-3 and TRBJ2-1, with 8 bases identical to TRBD2. The CDR3 is 15 amino acids. CDR1 and CDR2 from the germline V gene are SGHNT and YENEEA. Unmatched junction bases numbered 10, after V lost 5 bases and J lost 7 bases. CDR3 sequence reads: CASSRMLAGINEQFF. CDR3 bases: TGTGCCAGCAGCCGCATGTTAGCGGGGATAAATGAGCAGTTCTTC.

This clone was observed a handful of times. This rearrangement joins TRBV6-5 to TRBJ2-1; the match to TRBD1 covers 12 bases. Losses at the gene ends were 5 bases for V and 4 bases for J; bases not matched to a gene: 3. The CDR3 loop spans 15 amino acids. Germline V gene sequence: CDR1 MNHEY, CDR2 SVGAGI. The CDR3 bases are TGTGCCAGCAGTAGGGACAGGGGGCGGTACAATGAGCAGTTCTTC. This gives the protein CASSRDRGRYNEQFF.

The chain carries TRBV12-3 or TRBV12-4 and TRBJ2-1, with a tentative D call TRBD2 (5 bases). Trimming shortened V by 9 bases and J by 5 bases, and 14 bases separated the two germline ends. This CDR3 is built from 13 residues. CDR3 sequence reads: CASSGWGHNEQFF. The CDR3 DNA follows: TGTGCCAGTTCGGGATGGGGTCACAATGAGCAGTTCTTC.